Presented here are 6 T cell receptor beta chains from one specimen sequenced in a study of T cell responses to AZD1222 COVID-19 vaccine (dated by TCRdb to the early 2020s). The time point label corresponds to: baseline before first vaccination. The method behind the library was the immunoSEQ multiplex PCR assay. The table was pulled from immuneACCESS by TCRdb, which kept in-frame rearrangements only. Such tables lose some clones; where checked, under half of the loss comes from unresolved V genes, and the rest has no known cause. The sample includes roughly 95,000 clones, with roughly 90% observed a single time. The ten largest clones capture around 3% of the sample. The source was peripheral blood, collected on day 0 of AZD1222 vaccination. Every receptor here comes from an adult in good health.

V gene TRBV5-1 combines with J gene TRBJ1-4; D call uncertain. The V gene lost 4 bases and the J gene lost 6 bases, with 13 bases spanning the gap. CDR3 length: 14 residues. Germline V gene sequence: CDR1 SGHRS, CDR2 YFSETQ. This chain's CDR3 is CASSLTRADEKLFF. The CDR3 region has the DNA TGCGCCAGCAGCCTGACACGGGCGGATGAAAAACTGTTTTTT.

This clone was seen just once. V gene TRBV30 combines with J gene TRBJ1-2, with TRBD1 identical over 7 bases. The V segment lost 1 base and the J segment 2 bases; nucleotides outside the gene matches: 1. Germline V gene sequence: CDR1 GTSNPN, CDR2 SVGIG (reference sequence). CDR3 length: 13 residues. CDR3 sequence: CAWSATGNYGYTF. The CDR3 coding sequence is TGTGCCTGGAGTGCGACAGGGAACTATGGCTACACCTTC.

The chain employs TRBV3-1 (or the pseudogene TRBV3-2) and TRBJ1-1; D may be TRBD1 (6 bases). This CDR3 has 12 amino acids. Germline V gene data show CDR1 as LGHDT and CDR2 as YNNKEL (reference sequence). Trimming cost V 4 bases and J 12 bases, with 15 bases left between them. The CDR3 DNA is TGTGCCAGCAGCCTATCAGGGGACTATCCTTTCTTT. It codes for CASSLSGDYPFF.

This chain links TRBV19 with TRBJ2-1; TRBD2 is a possible D gene (6 bases). The CDR3 length is 13 residues. Germline-derived CDR1 and CDR2 are LNHDA and SQIVND (reference sequence). Trimming left V 3 bases short and J 7 bases short, with 10 bases between. The CDR3 DNA follows: TGTGCCAGTAGTATTCTCGCGGGGAATGAGCAGTTCTTC. It codes for CASSILAGNEQFF.

J is TRBJ2-7 and V is TRBV30; D is undetermined. The CDR3 is made up of 12 amino acids. The germline V and J ends were trimmed by 5 bases and 0 bases, with 8 bases remaining between them. The germline CDR1 and CDR2 sequences are GTSNPN and SVGIG (reference sequence). CDR3 in amino acids: CAWVLSSYEQYF. The CDR3 bases are TGTGCCTGGGTCTTATCCTCCTACGAGCAGTACTTC. Full variable domain (remainder filled in from reference TRBV30 and TRBJ2-7): SQTIHQWPATLVQPVGSPLSLECTVEGTSNPNLYWYRQAAGRGLQLLFYSVGIGQISSEVPQNLSASRPQDRQFILSSKKLLLSDSGFYLCAWVLSSYEQYFGPGTRLTVT.

This chain links TRBV5-6 with TRBJ1-4; D is undetermined. Germline values: CDR1 SGHDT, CDR2 YYEEEE. Trimming took 3 bases from V and 0 from J, leaving 9 bases between them. The CDR3 covers 15 residues. The CDR3 here is CASSSYTSTNEKLFF. The CDR3 DNA reads as TGTGCCAGCAGCTCCTACACTTCAACTAATGAAAAACTGTTTTTT.